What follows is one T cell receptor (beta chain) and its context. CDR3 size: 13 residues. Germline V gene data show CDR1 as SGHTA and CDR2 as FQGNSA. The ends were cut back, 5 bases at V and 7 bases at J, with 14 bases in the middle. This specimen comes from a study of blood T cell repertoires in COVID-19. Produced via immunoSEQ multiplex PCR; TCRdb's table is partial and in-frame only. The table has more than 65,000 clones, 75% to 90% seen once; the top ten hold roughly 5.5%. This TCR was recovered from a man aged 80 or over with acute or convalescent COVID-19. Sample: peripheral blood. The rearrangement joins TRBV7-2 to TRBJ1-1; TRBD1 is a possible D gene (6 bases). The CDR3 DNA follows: TGTGCCAGCAGCGGGGGCAGGAACCGTGAAGCTTTCTTT. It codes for CASSGGRNREAFF. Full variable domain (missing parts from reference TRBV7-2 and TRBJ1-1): GAGVSQSPSNKVTEKGKDVELRCDPISGHTALYWYRQSLGQGLEFLIYFQGNSAPDKSGLPSDRFSAERTGGSVSTLTIQRTQQEDSAVYLCASSGGRNREAFFGQGTRLTVV.